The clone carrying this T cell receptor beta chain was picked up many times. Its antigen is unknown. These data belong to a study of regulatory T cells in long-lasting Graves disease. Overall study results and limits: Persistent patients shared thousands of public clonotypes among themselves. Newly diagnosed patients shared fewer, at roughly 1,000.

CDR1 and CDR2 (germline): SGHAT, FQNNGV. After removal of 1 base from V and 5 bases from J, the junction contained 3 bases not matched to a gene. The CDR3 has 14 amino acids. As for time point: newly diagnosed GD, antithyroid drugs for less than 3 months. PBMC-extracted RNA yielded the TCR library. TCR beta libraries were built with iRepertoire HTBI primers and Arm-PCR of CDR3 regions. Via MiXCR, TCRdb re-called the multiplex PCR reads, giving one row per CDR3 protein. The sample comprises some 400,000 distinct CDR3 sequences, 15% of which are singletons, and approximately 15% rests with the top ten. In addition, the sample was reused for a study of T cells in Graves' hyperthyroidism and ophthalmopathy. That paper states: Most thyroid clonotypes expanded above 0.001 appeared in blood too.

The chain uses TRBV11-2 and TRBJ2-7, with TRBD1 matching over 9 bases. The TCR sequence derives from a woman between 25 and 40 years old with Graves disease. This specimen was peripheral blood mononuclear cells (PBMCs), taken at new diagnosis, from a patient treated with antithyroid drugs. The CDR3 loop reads CASSLGTGGHEQYF. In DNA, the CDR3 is TGTGCCAGCAGCTTAGGTACAGGGGGCCACGAGCAGTACTTC.